The clone carrying this TCR beta chain was detected only a few times. The antigen is undetermined. Preparation of the TCRbeta library used unique molecular identifiers. MiXCR, applied by TCRdb to the PCR reads, yields one record per CDR3 protein. Altogether a few hundred thousand distinct CDR3 sequences are present, roughly 30% being singletons, with the ten largest covering under 45%. This specimen comes from a study of T-cell reconstitution after alpha-beta-depleted transplantation in children. The study, taken as a whole, reports: Surviving recipient T cells and thymic progenitors underlay high day-60 TCRbeta diversity in some patients. Alpha-beta T cells about two months after transplant reportedly derived from several hundred expanded graft clones. T-cell counts and diversity were attributed mostly to newly produced T cells one year after transplant.

The CDR3 is 13 amino acids. Germline V CDR1 and CDR2: PRHDT, FYEKMQ (reference sequence). V was pared by 4 bases and J by 4 bases, with 10 bases between. The genes are TRBV13 and TRBJ2-5; D may correspond to TRBD1 or TRBD2 (5 bases each). The receptor comes from a boy younger than two with Wiskott-Aldrich syndrome, due to receive a stem cell transplant. Sample: PBMCs, taken before TCRalphabeta/CD19-depleted stem cell transplant. The DNA of the CDR3 is TGTGCCAGCAGCTATCTGGGACGAGAGACCCAGTACTTC. The encoded protein is CASSYLGRETQYF.